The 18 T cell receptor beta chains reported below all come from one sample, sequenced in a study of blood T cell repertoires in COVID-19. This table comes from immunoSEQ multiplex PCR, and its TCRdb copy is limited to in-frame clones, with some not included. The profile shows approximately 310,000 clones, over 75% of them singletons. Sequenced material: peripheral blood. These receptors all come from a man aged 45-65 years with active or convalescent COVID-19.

The CDR3 here is CASSPRTGVRGNTIYF. CDR3 bases: TGTGCCAGCAGCCCTCGGACAGGGGTAAGGGGAAACACCATATATTTT. V and J are TRBV13 and TRBJ1-3, with 9 bases matching TRBD1. CDR1 is PRHDT, CDR2 FYEKMQ, per germline (reference sequence). CDR3 length: 16 amino acids. J lost 4 bases, V lost 5 bases, and 9 bases had no gene match.

As DNA, the CDR3 is TGTGCCAGCAGTTTTACAGGGGAGCAGTACTTC. This encodes CASSFTGEQYF. V is TRBV12-3 or TRBV12-4 and J is TRBJ2-7; D might be TRBD1 (6 bases). V lost 3 bases to trimming and J lost 7 bases, with 7 bases between them. The CDR3 contains 11 residues.

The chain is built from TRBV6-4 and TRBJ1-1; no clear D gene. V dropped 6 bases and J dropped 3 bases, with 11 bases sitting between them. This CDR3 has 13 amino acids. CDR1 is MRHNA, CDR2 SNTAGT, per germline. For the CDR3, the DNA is TGTGCCAGCAGGCGGACTGCAGACACTGAAGCTTTCTTT. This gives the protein CASRRTADTEAFF.

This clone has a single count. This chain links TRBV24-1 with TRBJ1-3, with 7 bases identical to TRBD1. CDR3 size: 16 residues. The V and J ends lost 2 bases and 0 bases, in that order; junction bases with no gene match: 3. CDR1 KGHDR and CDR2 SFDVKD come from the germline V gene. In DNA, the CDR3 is TGTGCCACCAGTGATTCAACAGGGGACTCTGGAAACACCATATATTTT. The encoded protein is CATSDSTGDSGNTIYF.

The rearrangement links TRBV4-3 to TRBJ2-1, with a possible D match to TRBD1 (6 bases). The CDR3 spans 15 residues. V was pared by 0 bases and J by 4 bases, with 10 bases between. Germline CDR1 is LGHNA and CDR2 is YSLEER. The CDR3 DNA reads TGCGCCAGCAGCCAAGATCAGGGGCAGTACAATGAGCAGTTCTTC. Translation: CASSQDQGQYNEQFF.

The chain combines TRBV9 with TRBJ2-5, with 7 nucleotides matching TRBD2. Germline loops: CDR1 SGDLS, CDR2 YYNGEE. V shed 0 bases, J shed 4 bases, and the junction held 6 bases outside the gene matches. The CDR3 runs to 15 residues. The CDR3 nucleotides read TGTGCCAGCAGCGTAGTAGTGCGGGAGCTAGAGACCCAGTACTTC. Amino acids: CASSVVVRELETQYF.

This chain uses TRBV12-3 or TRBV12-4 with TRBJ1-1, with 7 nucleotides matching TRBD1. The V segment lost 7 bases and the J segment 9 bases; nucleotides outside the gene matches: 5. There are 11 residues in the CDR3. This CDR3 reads CASIGGRKAFF. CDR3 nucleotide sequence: TGTGCCAGCATAGGGGGCCGGAAAGCTTTCTTT.

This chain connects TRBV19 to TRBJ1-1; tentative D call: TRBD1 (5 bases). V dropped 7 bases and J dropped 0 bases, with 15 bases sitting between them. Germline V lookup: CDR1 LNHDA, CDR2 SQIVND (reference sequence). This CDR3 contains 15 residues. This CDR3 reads CASIGRWGVNTEAFF. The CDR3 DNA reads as TGTGCCAGTATAGGGCGGTGGGGCGTGAACACTGAAGCTTTCTTT.

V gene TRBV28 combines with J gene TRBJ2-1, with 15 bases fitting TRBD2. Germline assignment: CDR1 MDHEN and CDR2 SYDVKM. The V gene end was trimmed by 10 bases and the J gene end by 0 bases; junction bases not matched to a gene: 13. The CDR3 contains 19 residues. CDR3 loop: CATYPGTSGGQSSYNEQFF. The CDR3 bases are TGTGCCACCTACCCCGGGACTAGCGGGGGGCAGAGCTCCTACAATGAGCAGTTCTTC.

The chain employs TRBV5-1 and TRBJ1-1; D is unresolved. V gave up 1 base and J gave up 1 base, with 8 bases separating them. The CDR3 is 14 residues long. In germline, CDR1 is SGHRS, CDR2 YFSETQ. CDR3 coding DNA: TGCGCCAGCAGCTTGCTTGTAGAGAACACTGAAGCTTTCTTT. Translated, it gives CASSLLVENTEAFF.

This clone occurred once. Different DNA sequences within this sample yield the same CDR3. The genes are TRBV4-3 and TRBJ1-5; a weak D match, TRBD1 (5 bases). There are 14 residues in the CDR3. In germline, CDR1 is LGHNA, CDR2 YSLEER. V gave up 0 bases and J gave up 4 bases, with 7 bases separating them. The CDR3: CASSQEGGNQPQHF. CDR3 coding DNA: TGCGCCAGCAGCCAAGAGGGGGGTAATCAGCCCCAGCATTTT.

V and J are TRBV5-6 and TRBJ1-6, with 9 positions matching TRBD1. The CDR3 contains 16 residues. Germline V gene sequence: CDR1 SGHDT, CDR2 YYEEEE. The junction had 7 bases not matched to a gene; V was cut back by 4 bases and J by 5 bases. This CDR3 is CASSQQGALDNSPLHF. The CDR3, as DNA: TGTGCCAGCAGCCAACAGGGGGCGTTGGATAATTCACCCCTCCACTTT.

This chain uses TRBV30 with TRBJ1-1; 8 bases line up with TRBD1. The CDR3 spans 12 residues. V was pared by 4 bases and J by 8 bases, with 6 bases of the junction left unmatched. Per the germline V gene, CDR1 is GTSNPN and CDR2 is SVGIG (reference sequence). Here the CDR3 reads CAWTQGATEAFF. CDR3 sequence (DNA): TGTGCCTGGACGCAGGGGGCTACGGAAGCTTTCTTT.

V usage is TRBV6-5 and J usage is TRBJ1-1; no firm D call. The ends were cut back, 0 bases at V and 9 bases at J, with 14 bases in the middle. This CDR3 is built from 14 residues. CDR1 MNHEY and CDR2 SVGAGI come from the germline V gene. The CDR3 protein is CASSYSTMAEQAFF. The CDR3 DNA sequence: TGTGCCAGCAGTTACTCGACGATGGCGGAACAAGCTTTCTTT.

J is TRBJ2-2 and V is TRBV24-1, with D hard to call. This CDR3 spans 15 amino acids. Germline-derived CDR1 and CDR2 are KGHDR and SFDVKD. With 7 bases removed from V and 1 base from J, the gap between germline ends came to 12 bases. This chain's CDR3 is CATSDSTVNTGELFF. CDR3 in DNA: TGTGCCACCAGCGACTCGACGGTGAACACCGGGGAGCTGTTTTTT.

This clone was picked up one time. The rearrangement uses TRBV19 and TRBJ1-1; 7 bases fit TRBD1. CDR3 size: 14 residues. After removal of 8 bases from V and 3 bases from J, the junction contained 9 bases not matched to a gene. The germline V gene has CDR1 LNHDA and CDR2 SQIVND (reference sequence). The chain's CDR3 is CASGRQGGDTEAFF. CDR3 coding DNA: TGTGCCAGTGGCCGACAGGGAGGTGACACTGAAGCTTTCTTT.

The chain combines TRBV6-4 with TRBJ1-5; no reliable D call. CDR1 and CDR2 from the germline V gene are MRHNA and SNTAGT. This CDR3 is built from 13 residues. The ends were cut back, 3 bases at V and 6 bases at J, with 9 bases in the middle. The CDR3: CASSELVGQPQHF. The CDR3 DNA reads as TGTGCCAGCAGTGAGCTAGTAGGTCAGCCCCAGCATTTT.

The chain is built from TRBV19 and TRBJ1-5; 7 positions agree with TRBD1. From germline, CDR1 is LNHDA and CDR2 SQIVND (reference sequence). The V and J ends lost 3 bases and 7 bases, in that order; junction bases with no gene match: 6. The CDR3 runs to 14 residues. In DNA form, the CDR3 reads TGTGCCAGTAGTATTCGGTCAGGGGGGCAGCCCCAGCATTTT. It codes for CASSIRSGGQPQHF.